A selection of T cell receptor beta chains follows, all from one sample in a study of human T cells and chemical hapten exposure. TCRdb used MiXCR to reprocess the RACE reads, holding one entry per CDR3 protein. The data contain 250,000 or so distinct CDR3 sequences, just under 8% of them singletons. Sequencing was performed on whole blood, taken in connection with sensitization to the hapten diphenylcyclopropenone (DPC). Every receptor here comes from a man aged 18 to 29 with alopecia areata. Some clones in this sample may be carry-over from other donors' samples. Each CDR3 is given with its conserved first and last residue. Each record gives: CDR3 length, clone size, D gene, V gene, J gene, CDR3 DNA, CDR3 protein. D genes are given only for firm matches. The size of a clone is reported for some rows only, either as once, few or many, or as a class for expanded clones.

cdr3_length: 14
clone_size: -
d_call: TRBD2
v_call: TRBV25-1
j_call: TRBJ2-2
cdr3_nt: TGTGCCAGCAGTCCCGGGAGGCCAACCGGGGAGCTGTTTTTT
cdr3_aa: CASSPGRPTGELFF

cdr3_length: 18
clone_size: -
d_call: TRBD1
v_call: TRBV27
j_call: TRBJ2-5
cdr3_nt: TGTGCCAGCAGCCCCCTAGGAGGAGGGACAGGAAATCAAGAGACCCAGTACTTC
cdr3_aa: CASSPLGGGTGNQETQYF

cdr3_length: 16
clone_size: -
d_call: -
v_call: TRBV6-1
j_call: TRBJ1-1
cdr3_nt: TGTGCCAGCAGCGGATTACCGGGACAAGCTGTAACTGAAGCTTTCTTT
cdr3_aa: CASSGLPGQAVTEAFF

cdr3_length: 12
clone_size: few
d_call: TRBD2
v_call: TRBV20-1
j_call: TRBJ2-5
cdr3_nt: TGCAGTGCTGTAAGCGGGGTTGAGACCCAGTACTTC
cdr3_aa: CSAVSGVETQYF

cdr3_length: 15
clone_size: -
d_call: -
v_call: TRBV5-1
j_call: TRBJ1-1
cdr3_nt: TGCGCCAGCAGCTTGGAGCAGGCGCAAACCGCTGAAGCTTTCTTT
cdr3_aa: CASSLEQAQTAEAFF

cdr3_length: 16
clone_size: many
d_call: -
v_call: TRBV2
j_call: TRBJ1-1
cdr3_nt: TGTGCCAGCAGGGCCCTAAGTTCCGGGACACCTATGAAGCCTTTCTTT
cdr3_aa: CASRALSSGTPMKPFF

cdr3_length: 14
clone_size: -
d_call: -
v_call: TRBV11-3
j_call: TRBJ2-7
cdr3_nt: TGTGCCAGCAGCTTGGGGCAGGGTTTCTACGAGCAGTACTTC
cdr3_aa: CASSLGQGFYEQYF

cdr3_length: 18
clone_size: many
d_call: -
v_call: TRBV4-1
j_call: TRBJ1-5
cdr3_nt: TGCGCCAGCAGCCAAGATCCTGGGGGAAGGGCTGTGAATCAGCCCCAGCATTTT
cdr3_aa: CASSQDPGGRAVNQPQHF

cdr3_length: 16
clone_size: -
d_call: -
v_call: TRBV7-2
j_call: TRBJ2-3
cdr3_nt: TGTGCCAGCAGCCCTCGGGGGCGGGGAAGCACAGATACGCAGTATTTT
cdr3_aa: CASSPRGRGSTDTQYF

cdr3_length: 16
clone_size: -
d_call: -
v_call: TRBV12-3/TRBV12-4
j_call: TRBJ2-2
cdr3_nt: TGTGCCAGCATCCCGGGCGCCGCCAGAGGCACCGGGGAGCTGTTTTTT
cdr3_aa: CASIPGAARGTGELFF

cdr3_length: 11
clone_size: few
d_call: -
v_call: TRBV5-6
j_call: TRBJ2-3
cdr3_nt: TGTGCCAGCAGCAGGGGAGGTACGCAGTATTTT
cdr3_aa: CASSRGGTQYF

cdr3_length: 15
clone_size: few
d_call: TRBD1
v_call: TRBV10-3
j_call: TRBJ1-1
cdr3_nt: TGTGCCATCAGGAAGACAGGGGGAATGAACACTGAAGCTTTCTTT
cdr3_aa: CAIRKTGGMNTEAFF

cdr3_length: 14
clone_size: few
d_call: -
v_call: TRBV28
j_call: TRBJ2-2
cdr3_nt: TGTGCCAGCAGTTTATTCCGCGAGGCCGGGGAGCTGTTTTTT
cdr3_aa: CASSLFREAGELFF

cdr3_length: 13
clone_size: few
d_call: -
v_call: TRBV27
j_call: TRBJ1-1
cdr3_nt: TGTGCCAGCAGTTCCCAGACAGGCACTGAAGCTTTCTTT
cdr3_aa: CASSSQTGTEAFF

cdr3_length: 13
clone_size: few
d_call: -
v_call: TRBV20-1
j_call: TRBJ1-2
cdr3_nt: TGCAGTGCTCAACGGACAGCTAACTATGGCTACACCTTC
cdr3_aa: CSAQRTANYGYTF

cdr3_length: 18
clone_size: few
d_call: -
v_call: TRBV4-3
j_call: TRBJ2-1
cdr3_nt: TGCGCCAGCAGCCAAATCTCTTCAGGACAGAGCTCCTACAATGAGCAGTTCTTC
cdr3_aa: CASSQISSGQSSYNEQFF

cdr3_length: 12
clone_size: -
d_call: -
v_call: TRBV6-2/TRBV6-3
j_call: TRBJ1-1
cdr3_nt: TGTGCCAGCAGTTACTGGGCGGCTGAAGCTTTCTTT
cdr3_aa: CASSYWAAEAFF

cdr3_length: 16
clone_size: -
d_call: -
v_call: TRBV7-8
j_call: TRBJ2-2
cdr3_nt: TGTGCCAGCAACAATAGATGGGCCGGAAACACCGGGGAGCTGTTTTTT
cdr3_aa: CASNNRWAGNTGELFF

cdr3_length: 12
clone_size: -
d_call: TRBD1
v_call: TRBV20-1
j_call: TRBJ1-2
cdr3_nt: TGCAGTGCTACTACAGGGGACTATGGCTACACCTTC
cdr3_aa: CSATTGDYGYTF

cdr3_length: 14
clone_size: many
d_call: -
v_call: TRBV29-1
j_call: TRBJ2-2
cdr3_nt: TGCAGCGTTGACCCGGGGGCGAACACCGGGGAGCTGTTTTTT
cdr3_aa: CSVDPGANTGELFF

cdr3_length: 15
clone_size: few
d_call: -
v_call: TRBV3-1
j_call: TRBJ2-7
cdr3_nt: TGTGCCAGCAGCCAAGATTCGGCCAGAAGCTACGAGCAGTACTTC
cdr3_aa: CASSQDSARSYEQYF

cdr3_length: 16
clone_size: -
d_call: -
v_call: TRBV9
j_call: TRBJ2-2
cdr3_nt: TGTGCCAGCAGCCAGGATGCAGGGTATCTTGCCGGGGAGCTGTTTTTT
cdr3_aa: CASSQDAGYLAGELFF

cdr3_length: 14
clone_size: -
d_call: -
v_call: TRBV6-5
j_call: TRBJ1-2
cdr3_nt: TGTGCCAGCACCGACGGTCAGGGAGGCTATGGCTACACCTTC
cdr3_aa: CASTDGQGGYGYTF

cdr3_length: 12
clone_size: -
d_call: -
v_call: TRBV5-1
j_call: TRBJ1-1
cdr3_nt: TGCGCCAGCAGCTTGGCCGGGCAGGAAGCTTTCTTT
cdr3_aa: CASSLAGQEAFF

cdr3_length: 17
clone_size: -
d_call: -
v_call: TRBV11-2
j_call: TRBJ1-1
cdr3_nt: TGTGCCAGCAGACCGAAGGGGGGGCGGCCCATGAACACTGAAGCTTTCTTT
cdr3_aa: CASRPKGGRPMNTEAFF

cdr3_length: 16
clone_size: few
d_call: -
v_call: TRBV20-1
j_call: TRBJ1-5
cdr3_nt: TGCAGTGCTAGAGATGCCTGGGGTAGTGGCAATCAGCCCCAGCATTTT
cdr3_aa: CSARDAWGSGNQPQHF

cdr3_length: 14
clone_size: -
d_call: TRBD1
v_call: TRBV20-1
j_call: TRBJ1-2
cdr3_nt: TGCAGTGCTAGAACTGACAGGGGAGTTCATGGCTACACCTTC
cdr3_aa: CSARTDRGVHGYTF

cdr3_length: 11
clone_size: -
d_call: -
v_call: TRBV6-2/TRBV6-3
j_call: TRBJ2-1
cdr3_nt: TGTGCCAGCAGTTGGTCCAATGAGCAGTTCTTC
cdr3_aa: CASSWSNEQFF

cdr3_length: 14
clone_size: once
d_call: TRBD1
v_call: TRBV28
j_call: TRBJ2-1
cdr3_nt: TGTGCCAGCACCGGACAGGAACCCTACAATGAGCAGTTCTTC
cdr3_aa: CASTGQEPYNEQFF

cdr3_length: 13
clone_size: many
d_call: -
v_call: TRBV28
j_call: TRBJ2-7
cdr3_nt: TGTGCCAGCACGGTAGCGGTCTCCTACGAGCAGTACTTC
cdr3_aa: CASTVAVSYEQYF

cdr3_length: 13
clone_size: many
d_call: -
v_call: TRBV7-9
j_call: TRBJ1-1
cdr3_nt: TGTGCCAGCAGCTTAGATGATGGGGGGAAGGCTTTCTTT
cdr3_aa: CASSLDDGGKAFF

cdr3_length: 14
clone_size: many
d_call: -
v_call: TRBV5-1
j_call: TRBJ1-1
cdr3_nt: TGCGCCAGCGCCTCTGTAGGAGTGAACACTGAAGCTTTCTTT
cdr3_aa: CASASVGVNTEAFF

cdr3_length: 14
clone_size: few
d_call: TRBD2
v_call: TRBV12-3/TRBV12-4
j_call: TRBJ2-5
cdr3_nt: TGTGCCAGCACCCGACTAGCGGGGTTGCAGACCCAGTACTTC
cdr3_aa: CASTRLAGLQTQYF

cdr3_length: 14
clone_size: -
d_call: -
v_call: TRBV5-1
j_call: TRBJ2-5
cdr3_nt: TGCGCCAGCAGCTTTGAGCACATCCAAGAGACCCAGTACTTC
cdr3_aa: CASSFEHIQETQYF

cdr3_length: 14
clone_size: few
d_call: -
v_call: TRBV5-6
j_call: TRBJ2-5
cdr3_nt: TGTGCCAGCAGCTTTGCCCAGGCGGGGGAGACCCAGTACTTC
cdr3_aa: CASSFAQAGETQYF

cdr3_length: 16
clone_size: -
d_call: -
v_call: TRBV4-1
j_call: TRBJ1-1
cdr3_nt: TGCGCCAGCAGCCGAGGGCCCTGGGGTCGGGACACTGAAGCTTTCTTT
cdr3_aa: CASSRGPWGRDTEAFF

cdr3_length: 12
clone_size: many
d_call: -
v_call: TRBV6-2/TRBV6-3
j_call: TRBJ2-5
cdr3_nt: TGTGCCAGCGGTGAGAAGCGAGAGACCCAGTACTTC
cdr3_aa: CASGEKRETQYF

cdr3_length: 17
clone_size: few
d_call: -
v_call: TRBV5-1
j_call: TRBJ1-1
cdr3_nt: TGCGCCAGCAGCTTGGAGCAGGGGATCCCCGTGAACACTGAAGCTTTCTTT
cdr3_aa: CASSLEQGIPVNTEAFF

cdr3_length: 15
clone_size: -
d_call: TRBD1
v_call: TRBV12-3/TRBV12-4
j_call: TRBJ1-5
cdr3_nt: TGTGCCAGCAGTCCAGGGGGCAAGAGCAATCAGCCCCAGCATTTT
cdr3_aa: CASSPGGKSNQPQHF

cdr3_length: 13
clone_size: -
d_call: -
v_call: TRBV27
j_call: TRBJ1-1
cdr3_nt: TGTGCCAGCAGTTTCTTAATGCGCGGTGAAGCTTTCTTT
cdr3_aa: CASSFLMRGEAFF

cdr3_length: 16
clone_size: -
d_call: -
v_call: TRBV2
j_call: TRBJ2-3
cdr3_nt: TGTGCCAGCAGTCCACCCTCGGCGGGGAAAACAGATACGCAGTATTTT
cdr3_aa: CASSPPSAGKTDTQYF

cdr3_length: 16
clone_size: -
d_call: TRBD1
v_call: TRBV6-2/TRBV6-3
j_call: TRBJ2-5
cdr3_nt: TGTGCCAGCAGTCTGAGGACAGGGGAGGACCAAGAGACCCAGTACTTC
cdr3_aa: CASSLRTGEDQETQYF

cdr3_length: 18
clone_size: few
d_call: TRBD2
v_call: TRBV4-3
j_call: TRBJ2-3
cdr3_nt: TGCGCCAGCAGCCCTGGCCCCGGGACTAGCTACGGCACAGATACGCAGTATTTT
cdr3_aa: CASSPGPGTSYGTDTQYF

cdr3_length: 12
clone_size: few
d_call: -
v_call: TRBV11-2
j_call: TRBJ2-5
cdr3_nt: TGTGCCAGCAGCTCCCCAGGGGAGACCCAGTACTTC
cdr3_aa: CASSSPGETQYF

cdr3_length: 16
clone_size: few
d_call: -
v_call: TRBV6-4
j_call: TRBJ2-2
cdr3_nt: TGTGCCAGCAGTGACTCATGGCGGGCGAACACCGGGGAGCTGTTTTTT
cdr3_aa: CASSDSWRANTGELFF

cdr3_length: 13
clone_size: few
d_call: -
v_call: TRBV29-1
j_call: TRBJ2-7
cdr3_nt: TGCAGCGTTGACGTGGGGGCCCGTGGCGAGCAGTACTTC
cdr3_aa: CSVDVGARGEQYF

cdr3_length: 15
clone_size: -
d_call: -
v_call: TRBV25-1
j_call: TRBJ2-3
cdr3_nt: TGTGCCAGCAGTAAGACTAGTCCGAACACAGATACGCAGTATTTT
cdr3_aa: CASSKTSPNTDTQYF

cdr3_length: 14
clone_size: -
d_call: -
v_call: TRBV3-1
j_call: TRBJ1-2
cdr3_nt: TGTGCCAGCAACGAGGGGGGGATTAACTATGGCTACACCTTC
cdr3_aa: CASNEGGINYGYTF

cdr3_length: 15
clone_size: many
d_call: -
v_call: TRBV3-1
j_call: TRBJ1-3
cdr3_nt: TGTGCCAGCAGCCAAGGACGACTCTCTGGAAACACCATATATTTT
cdr3_aa: CASSQGRLSGNTIYF

cdr3_length: 12
clone_size: many
d_call: -
v_call: TRBV6-2/TRBV6-3
j_call: TRBJ1-5
cdr3_nt: TGTGCCAGCAGGACCGGGGGACAGCCCCAGCATTTT
cdr3_aa: CASRTGGQPQHF

cdr3_length: 15
clone_size: -
d_call: -
v_call: TRBV27
j_call: TRBJ1-2
cdr3_nt: TGTGCCAGCAGTCCTTACAGAGATTCTAACTATGGCTACACCTTC
cdr3_aa: CASSPYRDSNYGYTF

cdr3_length: 15
clone_size: -
d_call: TRBD2
v_call: TRBV20-1
j_call: TRBJ2-3
cdr3_nt: TGCAGTGCTCTCGGACTAGCGGGGCACACAGATACGCAGTATTTT
cdr3_aa: CSALGLAGHTDTQYF

cdr3_length: 15
clone_size: few
d_call: -
v_call: TRBV5-5
j_call: TRBJ1-1
cdr3_nt: TGTGCCAGCAGCCCCGGACAGAACGTGAACACTGAAGCTTTCTTT
cdr3_aa: CASSPGQNVNTEAFF

cdr3_length: 16
clone_size: few
d_call: -
v_call: TRBV29-1
j_call: TRBJ2-4
cdr3_nt: TGCAGCGCAGGGGGGGGAGTGCGAGATGTTAAAAACATTCAGTACTTC
cdr3_aa: CSAGGGVRDVKNIQYF

cdr3_length: 18
clone_size: -
d_call: TRBD1
v_call: TRBV4-3
j_call: TRBJ2-7
cdr3_nt: TGCGCCAGCAGCCAAGAGCTCTCCGGGGGACAGGGGTCTTACGAGCAGTACTTC
cdr3_aa: CASSQELSGGQGSYEQYF

cdr3_length: 14
clone_size: many
d_call: TRBD1
v_call: TRBV6-5
j_call: TRBJ2-7
cdr3_nt: TGTGCCAGCAGAACAGGACAGGGGTGGTACGAGCAGTACTTC
cdr3_aa: CASRTGQGWYEQYF

cdr3_length: 17
clone_size: -
d_call: -
v_call: TRBV27
j_call: TRBJ2-3
cdr3_nt: TGTGCCAGCAGTTTATCGAGGGTCGGACATAGCACAGATACGCAGTATTTT
cdr3_aa: CASSLSRVGHSTDTQYF

cdr3_length: 16
clone_size: few
d_call: -
v_call: TRBV9
j_call: TRBJ2-2
cdr3_nt: TGTGCCAGCAGCGTAGTGGGGGGCGCGAACACCGGGGAGCTGTTTTTT
cdr3_aa: CASSVVGGANTGELFF

cdr3_length: 14
clone_size: few
d_call: -
v_call: TRBV20-1
j_call: TRBJ2-1
cdr3_nt: TGCAGTGGCTCTAGCCCTCCTTCCTACAATGAGCAGTTCTTC
cdr3_aa: CSGSSPPSYNEQFF

cdr3_length: 13
clone_size: many
d_call: -
v_call: TRBV10-1
j_call: TRBJ2-2
cdr3_nt: TGCGCCAGCAGGGACACGAACACCGGGGAGCTGTTTTTT
cdr3_aa: CASRDTNTGELFF